One sample yielded the 30 T cell receptor beta chains listed below, sequenced in a study of CD8+ T cells in alopecia areata. In each case, RNA was isolated and then reverse transcribed into cDNA as the sequencing template. The assay was immunoSEQ multiplex PCR, and TCRdb's table has in-frame clones only and misses some. The table records approximately 66,000 clones, about three fifths of them present only once. This material consisted of CD8+ T cells sorted from blood, taken at week 0. The receptors here all came from a human donor with alopecia areata.

The chain has TRBV21-1 and TRBJ2-7; TRBD1, the D gene given by the table, was not confirmed from the DNA. TRBV21-1 is reported as a pseudogene. The CDR3 consists of 15 residues. The CDR3 reads CASSKESQGCHEQYF. As DNA, the CDR3 is TGTGCCAGCAGCAAAGAGTCGCAGGGTTGCCACGAGCAGTACTTC.

The chain carries TRBV5-6 and TRBJ1-4, with unresolved D. This CDR3 comprises 11 residues. V was shortened by 5 bases and J by 8 bases, with 7 bases between the two germline ends. The germline CDR1 and CDR2 sequences are SGHDT and YYEEEE. The DNA for the CDR3 is TGTGCCAGCAGTGCGGGCGAAAAACTGTTTTTT. Translation gives CASSAGEKLFF.

This clone has just a few counts. The chain couples TRBV4-3 to TRBJ2-3, with D perhaps given as TRBD1 or TRBD2 (5 bases each). V was pared by 0 bases and J by 1 base, with 8 bases between. The germline V gene encodes CDR1 LGHNA and CDR2 YSLEER. There are 15 residues in the CDR3. CDR3 region: CASSQDRDRTDTQYF. Here the CDR3 DNA reads TGCGCCAGCAGCCAAGATCGGGACCGCACAGATACGCAGTATTTT.

The rearrangement uses TRBV27 and TRBJ1-2, with TRBD1 identical over 7 bases. The CDR3 is 16 residues long. Per the germline V gene, CDR1 is MNHEY and CDR2 is SMNVEV (reference sequence). Losses at the gene ends were 4 bases for V and 6 bases for J; bases not matched to a gene: 14. The CDR3 DNA reads TGTGCCAGCAGTTCCTGGGAAGGCTTACAGGGGCATGGCTACACCTTC. This sequence encodes CASSSWEGLQGHGYTF.

The rearrangement joins TRBV5-5 to TRBJ2-2; D gene unclear. Trimming cost V 1 base and J 2 bases, with 12 bases left between them. CDR1 SGHKS and CDR2 YYEKEE come from the germline V gene (reference sequence). The CDR3 runs to 16 residues. This CDR3 reads CASSLYAAANTGELFF. In DNA form, the CDR3 reads TGTGCCAGCAGCTTGTACGCGGCAGCTAACACCGGGGAGCTGTTTTTT. Looking up the rest from reference TRBV5-5 and TRBJ2-2 gives the full variable domain: DAGVTQSPTHLIKTRGQQVTLRCSPISGHKSVSWYQQVLGQGPQFIFQYYEKEERGRGNFPDRFSARQFPNYSSELNVNALLLGDSALYLCASSLYAAANTGELFFGEGSRLTVL.

This clone was found a few times. CDR3 sequence reads: CAIRTGARGTEAFF. The CDR3 DNA is TGTGCCATCAGGACAGGTGCCAGGGGGACTGAAGCTTTCTTT. The chain uses TRBV10-3 and TRBJ1-1, with 7 bases matching TRBD1. Per the germline V gene, CDR1 is ENHRY and CDR2 is SYGVKD. With V trimmed by 6 bases and J by 5 bases, 9 bases remained unmatched. The CDR3 is 14 amino acids.

The rearrangement joins TRBV15 to TRBJ2-3; 10 bases match TRBD2. The V gene end was trimmed by 1 base and the J gene end by 4 bases; junction bases not matched to a gene: 11. The CDR3 loop spans 18 amino acids. Germline V gene lookup returns CDR1 LNHNV and CDR2 YYDKDF (reference sequence). DNA for the CDR3: TGTGCCACCAGCAGAGGGGGTCGGCTAGCGGGGGCCGCAGATACGCAGTATTTT. Translating it yields CATSRGGRLAGAADTQYF.

The chain carries TRBV27 and TRBJ2-3; D unclear. The CDR3 covers 15 residues. CDR1 and CDR2 (germline): MNHEY, SMNVEV (reference sequence). V was pared by 2 bases and J by 0 bases, with 9 bases between. The CDR3 bases are TGTGCCAGCAGTTTAGCAGCTCTCAGCACAGATACGCAGTATTTT. Amino acids: CASSLAALSTDTQYF.

The chain couples TRBV29-1 to TRBJ1-3, with D hard to call. In germline, CDR1 is SQVTM, CDR2 ANQGSEA. The CDR3 runs 13 residues. Trimming left V 0 bases short and J 2 bases short, with 5 bases between. The CDR3 DNA reads TGCAGCGTTGAAGAAGCTGCTGGAAACACCATATATTTT. It encodes CSVEEAAGNTIYF.

V usage is TRBV15 and J usage is TRBJ1-5, with a tentative D call TRBD1 (6 bases). In germline, CDR1 is LNHNV, CDR2 YYDKDF (reference sequence). This CDR3 contains 15 residues. Trimming took off 0 bases at V and 6 bases at J, with 12 bases between the two ends. CDR3 in amino acids: CATSRDLGAAQPQHF. The CDR3 region has the DNA TGTGCCACCAGCAGAGATTTGGGGGCGGCTCAGCCCCAGCATTTT.

CDR3 loop: CASSRAGRTDTQYF. CDR3 DNA sequence: TGTGCCAGCAGCCGCGCGGGCAGAACAGATACGCAGTATTTT. The V and J genes are TRBV9 and TRBJ2-3; TRBD2 might be the D (5 bases). The CDR3 sequence is 14 residues long. CDR1 and CDR2 from the germline V gene are SGDLS and YYNGEE. V lost 4 bases and J lost 3, with 12 bases in between.

This chain uses TRBV7-9 with TRBJ2-2, with 10 bases identical to TRBD2. This CDR3 has 18 amino acids. CDR1 and CDR2 (germline): SEHNR, FQNEAQ (reference sequence). Unmatched junction bases numbered 10, after V lost 2 bases and J lost 4 bases. The CDR3 protein is CASSLIPSGSIFTGELFF. The CDR3 DNA reads as TGTGCCAGCAGCTTAATTCCTAGCGGGAGTATATTCACCGGGGAGCTGTTTTTT.

The V call is TRBV7-3, the J call TRBJ2-2; D is unclear. Germline loops: CDR1 SGHTA, CDR2 FQGTGA. The CDR3 runs to 15 residues. With 0 bases removed from V and 4 bases from J, the gap between germline ends came to 9 bases. The DNA for the CDR3 is TGTGCCAGCAGCTTAACCCCCCCGGGCACCGGGGAGCTGTTTTTT. Translating it yields CASSLTPPGTGELFF.

V and J are TRBV5-6 and TRBJ2-3; no firm D call. V shed 4 bases and J shed 3 bases, with 15 bases lying between them. The CDR3 consists of 15 residues. The germline gives CDR1 SGHDT, CDR2 YYEEEE. CDR3 bases: TGTGCCAGCAGCCTGACCGTTGTTGGGACAGATACGCAGTATTTT. Its translation is CASSLTVVGTDTQYF.

This clone was seen once. V gene TRBV29-1 combines with J gene TRBJ2-1; the match to TRBD2 covers 10 bases. The V gene end was trimmed by 0 bases and the J gene end by 5 bases; junction bases not matched to a gene: 4. Germline CDR1 SQVTM, CDR2 ANQGSEA. There are 15 residues in the CDR3. The CDR3: CSVEEELAGHNEQFF. Written as DNA, the CDR3 is TGCAGCGTTGAAGAAGAACTAGCGGGACACAATGAGCAGTTCTTC.

The rearrangement joins TRBV19 to TRBJ1-1, with D maybe TRBD1 (6 bases). Deletions cut 6 bases from V and 6 bases from J, with 11 bases between. The CDR3 is 12 residues long. Germline CDR1 and CDR2: LNHDA and SQIVND (reference sequence). DNA for the CDR3: TGTGCCAGTAGCCTCAGGGGTGCTGAAGCTTTCTTT. It is translated as CASSLRGAEAFF.

At least ten counts were recorded for this clone. The chain has TRBV7-7 and TRBJ2-1; 7 bases are a match to TRBD1. The germline gives CDR1 SSHAT, CDR2 FNYEAQ (reference sequence). CDR3 length: 15 residues. V was pared by 5 bases and J by 4 bases, with 8 bases of the junction left unmatched. CDR3 DNA sequence: TGTGCCAGCAGCGTCACAGGGGTCCCTTACAATGAGCAGTTCTTC. Translation gives CASSVTGVPYNEQFF.

The J gene is TRBJ2-7, the V gene TRBV4-1; TRBD1 matches 7 bases. The CDR3 length is 16 residues. With V trimmed by 3 bases and J by 3 bases, 11 bases remained unmatched. CDR1 is MGHRA, CDR2 YSYEKL, per germline. CDR3 protein: CASSQDRDSRFYEQYF. The CDR3 DNA is TGCGCCAGCAGCCAGGACCGGGACAGTAGATTCTACGAGCAGTACTTC.

The chain is built from TRBV10-3 and TRBJ1-5; TRBD1 might be the D (6 bases). The V gene's germline CDR1 is ENHRY and CDR2 SYGVKD. The CDR3 is 14 residues long. The germline V and J ends were trimmed by 6 bases and 3 bases, with 12 bases remaining between them. CDR3 sequence (DNA): TGTGCCATCAGCCCAGGGGCCCTCAATCAGCCCCAGCATTTT. Amino acids: CAISPGALNQPQHF.

V gene TRBV28 combines with J gene TRBJ2-3, with D perhaps matching TRBD1 (8 bases). The CDR3 loop spans 14 amino acids. Looked up from germline, CDR1 is MDHEN and CDR2 is SYDVKM. V gave up 4 bases and J gave up 5 bases, with 13 bases separating them. The CDR3, as DNA: TGTGCCAGCAGTTATACAGGGGGGGGAGATACGCAGTATTTT. Translating it yields CASSYTGGGDTQYF.

The sample holds many counts of this clone. This rearrangement joins TRBV19 to TRBJ2-1, with unresolved D. V lost 8 bases, J lost 6 bases, and 5 bases lay in between. The CDR3 is 10 residues long. Germline CDR1 is LNHDA and CDR2 is SQIVND (reference sequence). CDR3 DNA: TGTGCCAGTGGAGTCAATGAGCAGTTCTTC. Its translation: CASGVNEQFF.

The J gene is TRBJ2-3, the V gene TRBV13; no reliable D call. The CDR3 runs 18 residues. The germline V gene encodes CDR1 PRHDT and CDR2 FYEKMQ (reference sequence). Trimming shortened V by 1 base and J by 2 bases, and 19 bases separated the two germline ends. CDR3 amino acids: CASSLAVGIDRITDTQYF. CDR3 bases: TGTGCCAGCAGCTTAGCGGTCGGTATTGACCGAATCACAGATACGCAGTATTTT.

As for this clone: Relative to the germline gene, one junction end is altered; a read error may explain this. The rearrangement links TRBV7-9 to TRBJ1-4; D call uncertain. Germline V gene lookup returns CDR1 SEHNR and CDR2 FQNEAQ (reference sequence). The CDR3 is 11 residues long. The DNA for the CDR3 is TGTGCCAGCAGCTTAGGTGGTATTCGGGCCTTT. It translates to CASSLGGIRAF. The variable domain in full, with the rest retrieved from reference TRBV7-9 and TRBJ1-4, is DTGVSQNPRHKITKRGQNVTFRCDPISEHNRLYWYRQTLGQGPEFLTYFQNEAQLEKSRLLSDRFSAERPKGSFSTLEIQRTEQGDSAMYLCASSLGGIRAFGSGTQLSVL.

This clone was counted between two and nine times. The chain joins TRBV4-3 to TRBJ2-4; weak D call: TRBD2 (5 bases). With 2 bases removed from V and 0 bases from J, the gap between germline ends came to 14 bases. This CDR3 region has 17 residues. Germline V gene sequence: CDR1 LGHNA, CDR2 YSLEER. CDR3 protein: CASSQSEGTLAKNIQYF. Written as DNA, the CDR3 is TGCGCCAGCAGCCAATCCGAGGGAACCTTAGCCAAAAACATTCAGTACTTC.

CDR3 in amino acids: CAISGPDSSIEQYF. As DNA, the CDR3 is TGTGCCATCAGTGGCCCGGACAGCTCTATCGAGCAGTACTTC. The rearrangement uses TRBV10-3 and TRBJ2-7; D perhaps matches TRBD1 (6 bases). The CDR3 runs to 14 residues. The germline CDR1 and CDR2 sequences are ENHRY and SYGVKD. V was trimmed by 4 bases and J by 6 bases, leaving 16 bases between them.

The chain employs TRBV4-3 and TRBJ2-3, with D uncertain. This CDR3 region has 14 residues. V dropped 1 base and J dropped 3 bases, with 8 bases sitting between them. From germline, CDR1 is LGHNA and CDR2 YSLEER. The CDR3: CASSQGVGTDTQYF. For the CDR3, the DNA is TGCGCCAGCAGCCAAGGGGTTGGAACAGATACGCAGTATTTT.

This clone appeared a few times. The chain recombines TRBV29-1 with TRBJ2-3; D might be TRBD1 or TRBD2, each matching 5 bases. From germline, CDR1 is SQVTM and CDR2 ANQGSEA. Trimming removed 4 bases at V and 0 bases at J, with 8 bases between. This CDR3 region has 13 residues. CDR3 sequence: CSVVGVSTDTQYF. The CDR3 DNA reads as TGCAGCGTTGTGGGGGTGAGCACAGATACGCAGTATTTT.

The table lists this clone with a few counts. The chain carries TRBV7-2 and TRBJ2-2; 10 bases line up with TRBD2. J gave up 3 bases and V 9 bases, and 10 bases lay outside the gene matches. The CDR3 covers 16 residues. Germline V gene data show CDR1 as SGHTA and CDR2 as FQGNSA. CDR3 in DNA: TGTGCCAGTCAAAGTGAAGCGGGAGGGTACACCGGGGAGCTGTTTTTT. This gives the protein CASQSEAGGYTGELFF.

The V and J genes are TRBV4-1 and TRBJ2-5; no clear D. The V and J ends lost 0 bases and 0 bases respectively, with 8 bases between them. Germline-derived CDR1 and CDR2 are MGHRA and YSYEKL. The CDR3 has 15 residues. DNA of the CDR3: TGCGCCAGCAGCCAAGAAGGCGCGTACCAAGAGACCCAGTACTTC. This encodes CASSQEGAYQETQYF.

CDR3 protein: CASSFRQLNTEAFF. CDR3 DNA: TGTGCCAGCAGCTTCCGACAGCTGAACACTGAAGCTTTCTTT. The rearrangement uses TRBV13 and TRBJ1-1; a weak D match, TRBD1 (5 bases). Germline CDR1 and CDR2: PRHDT and FYEKMQ (reference sequence). Trimming pared 3 bases from V and 0 bases from J, leaving 8 bases between. This CDR3 has 14 residues.